This T cell receptor (beta chain) is from a study of early T cells in non-severe SARS-CoV-2 infection. Study findings and constraints: Anti-spike CD8 responses were favored by VDJdb matching, which missed private and CD4 specificities.

About this clonotype: Its specificity is not known.

The V segment lost 4 bases and the J segment 5 bases; nucleotides outside the gene matches: 0. The CDR3 is 14 residues long. Germline lookup yields CDR1 SNHLY and CDR2 FYNNEI. In the library, individual cDNA molecules carried attached unique molecular identifiers. Each CDR3 protein gets one entry after TCRdb re-called the 5' RACE reads with MiXCR. The sample shows nearly 110,000 distinct CDR3 sequences, over 8.5% of them seen only once. The V gene is TRBV2, the J gene TRBJ2-3, with 13 bases lining up with TRBD2. The receptor's source is an adult who was a healthcare worker with PCR-confirmed SARS-CoV-2 infection or an uninfected control (not recorded which). The sequencing sample was made of whole blood. The CDR3 loop reads CASSGTSGRDTQYF. The CDR3 DNA reads as TGTGCCAGCAGTGGGACTAGCGGGAGAGATACGCAGTATTTT.